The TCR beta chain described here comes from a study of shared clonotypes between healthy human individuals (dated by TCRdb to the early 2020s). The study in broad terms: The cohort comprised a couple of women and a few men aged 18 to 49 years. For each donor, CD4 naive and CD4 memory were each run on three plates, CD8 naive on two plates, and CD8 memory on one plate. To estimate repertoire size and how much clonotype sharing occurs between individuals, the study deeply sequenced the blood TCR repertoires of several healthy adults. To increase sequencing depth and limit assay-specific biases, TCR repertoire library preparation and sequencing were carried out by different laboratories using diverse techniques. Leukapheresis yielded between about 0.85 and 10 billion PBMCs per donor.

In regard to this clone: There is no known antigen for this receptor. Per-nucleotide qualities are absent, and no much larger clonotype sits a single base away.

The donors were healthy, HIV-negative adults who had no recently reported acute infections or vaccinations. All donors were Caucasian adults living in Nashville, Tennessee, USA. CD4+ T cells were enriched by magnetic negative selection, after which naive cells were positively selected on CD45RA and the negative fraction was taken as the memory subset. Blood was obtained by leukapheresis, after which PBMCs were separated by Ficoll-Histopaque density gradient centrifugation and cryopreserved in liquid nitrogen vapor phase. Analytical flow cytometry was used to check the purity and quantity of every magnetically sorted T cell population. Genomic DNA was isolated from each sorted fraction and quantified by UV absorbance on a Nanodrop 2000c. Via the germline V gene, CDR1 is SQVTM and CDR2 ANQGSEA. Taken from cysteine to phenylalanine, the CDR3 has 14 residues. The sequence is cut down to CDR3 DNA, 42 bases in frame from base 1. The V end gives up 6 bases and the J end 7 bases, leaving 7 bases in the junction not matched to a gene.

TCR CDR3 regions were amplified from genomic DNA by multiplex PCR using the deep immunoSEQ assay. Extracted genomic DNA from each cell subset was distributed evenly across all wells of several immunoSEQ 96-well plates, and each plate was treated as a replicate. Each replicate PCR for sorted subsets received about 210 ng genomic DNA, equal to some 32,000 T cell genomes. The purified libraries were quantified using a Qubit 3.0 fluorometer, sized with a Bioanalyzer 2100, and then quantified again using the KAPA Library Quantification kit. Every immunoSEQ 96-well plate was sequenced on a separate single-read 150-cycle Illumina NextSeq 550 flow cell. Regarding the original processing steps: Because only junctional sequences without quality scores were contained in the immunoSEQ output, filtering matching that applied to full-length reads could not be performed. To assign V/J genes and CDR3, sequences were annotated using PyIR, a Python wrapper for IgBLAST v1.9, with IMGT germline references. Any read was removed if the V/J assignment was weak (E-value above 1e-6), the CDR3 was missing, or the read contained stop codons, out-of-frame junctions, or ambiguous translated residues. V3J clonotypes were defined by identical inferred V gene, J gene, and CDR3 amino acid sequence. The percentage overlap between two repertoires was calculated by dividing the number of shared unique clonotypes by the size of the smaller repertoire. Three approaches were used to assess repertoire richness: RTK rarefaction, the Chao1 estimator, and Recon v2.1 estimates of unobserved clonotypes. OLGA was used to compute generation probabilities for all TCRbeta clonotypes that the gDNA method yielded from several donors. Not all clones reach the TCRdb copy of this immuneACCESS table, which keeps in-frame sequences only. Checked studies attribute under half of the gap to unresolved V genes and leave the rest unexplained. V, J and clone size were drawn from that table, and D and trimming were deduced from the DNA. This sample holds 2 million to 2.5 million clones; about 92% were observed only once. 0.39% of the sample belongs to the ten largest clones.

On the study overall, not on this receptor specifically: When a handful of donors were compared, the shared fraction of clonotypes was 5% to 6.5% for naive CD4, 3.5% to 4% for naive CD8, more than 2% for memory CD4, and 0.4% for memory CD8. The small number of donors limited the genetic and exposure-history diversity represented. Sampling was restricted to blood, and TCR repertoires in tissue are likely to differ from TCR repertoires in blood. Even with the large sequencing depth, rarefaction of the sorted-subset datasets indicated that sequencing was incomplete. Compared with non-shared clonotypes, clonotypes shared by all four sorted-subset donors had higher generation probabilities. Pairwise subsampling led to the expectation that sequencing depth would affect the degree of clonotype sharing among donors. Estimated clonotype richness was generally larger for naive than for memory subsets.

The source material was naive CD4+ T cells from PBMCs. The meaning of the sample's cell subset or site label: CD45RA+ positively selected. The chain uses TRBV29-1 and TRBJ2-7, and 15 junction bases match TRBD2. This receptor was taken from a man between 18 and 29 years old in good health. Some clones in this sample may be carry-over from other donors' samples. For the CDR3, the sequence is CSVRGLAGGREQYF. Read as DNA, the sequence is TGCAGCGTCCGTGGACTAGCGGGAGGGAGGGAGCAGTACTTC.